This T cell receptor (beta chain) came from a study of T cell responses to AZD1222 COVID-19 vaccine. To note about this clone: Its antigen is unidentified.

Sequenced by immunoSEQ multiplex PCR; TCRdb stores in-frame clones only, minus some. The sample includes 100,000 to 120,000 clones, roughly 89% of them seen just once. Findings and limits, study-wide: Most donors were white British, females outnumbered males, and clonal diversity was possibly underestimated. Every sample of the repertoires postdated the peak T cell response. Receipt of two AZD1222 doses was followed by a rise in Spike-specific TCR breadth and depth.

The CDR3 totals 15 residues. Trimming removed 4 bases from V and 7 bases from J; junction bases left unmatched: 6. CDR1 is MNHEY, CDR2 SVGEGT, per germline. Investigators merged groups given second doses at roughly 4 or roughly 12 weeks. The specimen comprised peripheral blood, sampled 28 days after the second AZD1222 dose. The V and J genes are TRBV6-2 or TRBV6-3 and TRBJ1-5; the match to TRBD1 covers 11 bases. This receptor was taken from an adult who received the AZD1222 COVID-19 vaccine. The CDR3 here is CASSFRTGGTQPQHF. The CDR3 nucleotides are TGTGCCAGCAGTTTCCGGACAGGGGGCACGCAGCCCCAGCATTTT.